This T cell receptor beta chain derives from a study of radiation and T cells in renal cell carcinoma. Profiling relied on immunoSEQ multiplex PCR, and the TCRdb table lists in-frame clones only, not all of them. Here the sample spans some 120,000 clones, around 82% being singletons. This CDR3 has 14 residues. Deletions cut 6 bases from V and 1 base from J, with 10 bases between. Germline values: CDR1 MDHEN, CDR2 SYDVKM. This clone is a singleton in its sample. Time point described: blood 2 weeks post-SBRT. The treatment was: 15 Gy SBRT to primary tumor, nephrectomy 4 weeks later. Sequencing used blood, obtained from a patient whose treatment included radiotherapy and nephrectomy. The receptor's source is a man over 45 with renal cell carcinoma. The V and J genes are TRBV28 and TRBJ1-5; D possibly corresponds to TRBD1 (6 bases). The CDR3 DNA reads as TGTGCCAGCAGCCGTCAGGGGAGCAATCAGCCCCAGCATTTT. Protein sequence: CASSRQGSNQPQHF.